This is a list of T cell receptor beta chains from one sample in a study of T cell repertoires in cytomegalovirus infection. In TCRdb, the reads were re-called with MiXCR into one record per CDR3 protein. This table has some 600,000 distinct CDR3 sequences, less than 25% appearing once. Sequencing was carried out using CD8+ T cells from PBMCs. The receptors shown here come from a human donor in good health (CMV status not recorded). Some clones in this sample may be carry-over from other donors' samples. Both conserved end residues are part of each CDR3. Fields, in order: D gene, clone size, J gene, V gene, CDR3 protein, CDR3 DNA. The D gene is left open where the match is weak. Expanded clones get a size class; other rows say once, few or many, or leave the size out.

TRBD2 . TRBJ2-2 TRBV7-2 CASSFAAGGPSGELFF TGTGCCAGCAGCTTCGCAGCGGGGGGTCCCTCCGGGGAGCTGTTTTTT
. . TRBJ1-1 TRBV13 CASSSLEDGTEAFF TGTGCCAGCAGCTCGCTTGAGGACGGCACTGAAGCTTTCTTT
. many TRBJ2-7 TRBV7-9 CASTNSSHEQYF TGTGCCAGCACCAATAGTAGCCACGAGCAGTACTTC
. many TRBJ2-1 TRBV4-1 CASSQDGREAYNEQFF TGCGCCAGCAGCCAAGACGGGCGGGAAGCCTACAATGAGCAGTTCTTC
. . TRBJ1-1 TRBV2 CASSGLGVDTEAFF TGTGCCAGCAGTGGTTTGGGGGTCGACACTGAAGCTTTCTTT
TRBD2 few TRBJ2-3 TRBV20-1 CSARDFSGGGDTQYF TGCAGTGCTAGAGACTTTAGCGGGGGAGGAGATACGCAGTATTTT
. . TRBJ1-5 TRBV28 CASIMAGSKPQHF TGTGCCAGCATTATGGCAGGCTCAAAGCCCCAGCATTTT
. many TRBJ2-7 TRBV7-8 CASSSPGGTYEQYF TGTGCCAGCAGCTCCCCCGGAGGAACCTACGAGCAGTACTTC
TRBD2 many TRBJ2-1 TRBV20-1 CSAPQTSYFNEQFF TGCAGTGCCCCACAGACTAGCTACTTCAATGAGCAGTTCTTC
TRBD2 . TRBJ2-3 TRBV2 CASRETSGSTDTQYF TGTGCCAGCAGGGAGACTAGCGGGAGCACAGATACGCAGTATTTT
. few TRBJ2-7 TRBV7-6 CASSFKGIPYEQYF TGTGCCAGCAGCTTTAAGGGGATACCCTACGAGCAGTACTTC
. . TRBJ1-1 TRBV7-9 CASSLKGVRGYTEAFF TGTGCCAGCAGCTTAAAGGGGGTTCGGGGGTACACTGAAGCTTTCTTT
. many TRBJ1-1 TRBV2 CASSARGFSTEAFF TGTGCCAGCAGTGCTCGGGGGTTTAGCACTGAAGCTTTCTTT
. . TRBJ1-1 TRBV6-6 CASVGTQTLGNTEAFF TGTGCCAGCGTCGGGACACAGACTTTGGGCAACACTGAAGCTTTCTTT
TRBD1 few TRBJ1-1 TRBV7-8 CASSLNPRQGPNTEAFF TGTGCCAGCAGCTTAAACCCTAGACAGGGGCCGAACACTGAAGCTTTCTTT